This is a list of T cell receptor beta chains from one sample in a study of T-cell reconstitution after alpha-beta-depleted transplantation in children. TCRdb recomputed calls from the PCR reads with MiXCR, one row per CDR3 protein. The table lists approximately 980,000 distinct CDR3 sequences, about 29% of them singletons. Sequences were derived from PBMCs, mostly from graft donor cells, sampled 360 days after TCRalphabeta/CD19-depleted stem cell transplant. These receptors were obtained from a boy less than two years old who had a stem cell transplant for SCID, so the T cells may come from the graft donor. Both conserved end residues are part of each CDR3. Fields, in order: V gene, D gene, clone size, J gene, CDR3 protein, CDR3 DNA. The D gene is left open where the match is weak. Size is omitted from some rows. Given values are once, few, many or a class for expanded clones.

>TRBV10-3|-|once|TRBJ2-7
CAISDPDRATYEQYF
TGTGCCATCAGTGACCCAGACAGAGCGACCTACGAGCAGTACTTC
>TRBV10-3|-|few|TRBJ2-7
CAIRMGENPPYEQYF
TGTGCCATCAGGATGGGAGAAAACCCACCTTACGAGCAGTACTTC
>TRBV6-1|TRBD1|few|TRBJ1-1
CASSPWQGVRAGTEAFF
TGTGCCAGCAGCCCCTGGCAGGGGGTTCGTGCGGGTACTGAAGCTTTCTTT
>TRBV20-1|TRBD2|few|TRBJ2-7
CSARDLGGGITYEQYF
TGCAGTGCTAGAGATCTTGGCGGGGGGATCACCTACGAGCAGTACTTC
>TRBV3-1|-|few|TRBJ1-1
CASSQEGFWFVNTEAFF
TGTGCCAGCAGCCAGGAGGGGTTTTGGTTTGTGAACACTGAAGCTTTCTTT
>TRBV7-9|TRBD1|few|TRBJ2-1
CASSFGDRTPQFF
TGTGCCAGCAGCTTCGGGGACAGGACGCCACAGTTCTTC
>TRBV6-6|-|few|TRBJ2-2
CASRTTVGELFF
TGTGCCAGCAGGACCACGGTCGGGGAGCTGTTTTTT
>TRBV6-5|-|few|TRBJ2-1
CASSYRHLSYNEQFF
TGTGCCAGCAGTTATCGACACCTCTCCTACAATGAGCAGTTCTTC
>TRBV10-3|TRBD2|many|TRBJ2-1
CAISFGLAGAGDEQFF
TGTGCCATCAGCTTCGGACTAGCGGGGGCCGGGGATGAGCAGTTCTTC
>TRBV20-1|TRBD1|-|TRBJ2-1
CSAQDRSDNEQFF
TGCAGTGCCCAGGACAGGAGCGATAATGAGCAGTTCTTC
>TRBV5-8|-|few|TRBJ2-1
CASRLYKGRDEQFF
TGTGCCAGCAGGTTGTATAAGGGACGAGATGAGCAGTTCTTC
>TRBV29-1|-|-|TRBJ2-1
CSVFRDNNEQFF
TGCAGCGTTTTCAGGGACAACAATGAGCAGTTCTTC
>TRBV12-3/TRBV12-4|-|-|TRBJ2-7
CASSFNAGQYEQYF
TGTGCCAGCAGTTTCAACGCGGGACAGTACGAGCAGTACTTC
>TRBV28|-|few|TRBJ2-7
CASSTARGLQYF
TGTGCCAGCTCGACCGCCAGGGGACTCCAGTACTTC
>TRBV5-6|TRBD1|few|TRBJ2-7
CASSLESGTGKREQYF
TGTGCCAGCAGCTTGGAGTCCGGGACAGGGAAAAGGGAGCAGTACTTC
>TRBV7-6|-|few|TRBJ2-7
CASSSDVAAIYEQYF
TGTGCCAGCAGCTCCGATGTAGCGGCCATCTACGAGCAGTACTTC
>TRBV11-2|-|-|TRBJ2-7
CASSLPFGEQYF
TGTGCCAGCAGCTTACCGTTCGGCGAGCAGTACTTC
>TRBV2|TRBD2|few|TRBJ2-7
CASTRTSGGAREQYF
TGTGCCAGCACCCGGACTAGCGGGGGGGCGAGGGAGCAGTACTTC
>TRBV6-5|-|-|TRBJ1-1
CASSYGEGSPEAFF
TGTGCCAGCAGTTACGGGGAGGGGAGCCCTGAAGCTTTCTTT
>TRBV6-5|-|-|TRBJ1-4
CASSYSAGREKLFF
TGTGCCAGCAGTTACTCGGCAGGGAGAGAAAAACTGTTTTTT
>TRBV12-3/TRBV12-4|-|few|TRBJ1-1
CASRQQGITEAFF
TGTGCCAGCAGACAACAGGGTATTACTGAAGCTTTCTTT
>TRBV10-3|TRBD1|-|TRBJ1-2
CAISPTGAVGGYTF
TGTGCCATCAGTCCGACAGGGGCCGTCGGTGGCTACACCTTC
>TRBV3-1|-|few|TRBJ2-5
CASSRGFGGANGGQETQYF
TGTGCCAGCAGCCGAGGATTCGGGGGAGCTAATGGTGGGCAAGAGACCCAGTACTTC
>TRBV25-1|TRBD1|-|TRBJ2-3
CASSEMDRVADTQYF
TGTGCCAGCAGTGAAATGGACAGGGTAGCAGATACGCAGTATTTT
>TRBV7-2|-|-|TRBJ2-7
CASSANRANGREQYF
TGTGCCAGCAGCGCTAATCGTGCTAATGGACGCGAGCAGTACTTC
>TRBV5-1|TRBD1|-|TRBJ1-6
CASSLDLGQGISPLHF
TGCGCCAGCAGCTTGGATCTCGGACAGGGGATTTCTCCCCTCCACTTT
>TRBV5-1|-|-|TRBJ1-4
CASSPREGHNEKLFF
TGCGCCAGCAGCCCCAGGGAGGGGCACAATGAAAAACTGTTTTTT
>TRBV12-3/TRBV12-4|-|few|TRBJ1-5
CASSGSSNQPQHF
TGTGCCAGCAGCGGGAGTAGCAATCAGCCCCAGCATTTT
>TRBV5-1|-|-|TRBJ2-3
CASSLVRTVGTDTQYF
TGCGCCAGCAGCTTGGTCCGGACAGTAGGGACAGATACGCAGTATTTT
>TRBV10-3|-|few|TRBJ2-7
CATAQSKGQYF
TGTGCCACGGCGCAGAGCAAAGGGCAGTACTTC
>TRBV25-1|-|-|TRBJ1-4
CASSESRATNEKLFF
TGTGCCAGCAGTGAGTCCCGGGCAACTAATGAAAAACTGTTTTTT
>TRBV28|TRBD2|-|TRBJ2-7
CASTMGLAGEAYEQYF
TGTGCCAGCACCATGGGACTAGCGGGAGAGGCATACGAGCAGTACTTC
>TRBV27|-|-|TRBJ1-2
CASAKKANYGYTF
TGTGCCAGCGCAAAGAAAGCTAACTATGGCTACACCTTC
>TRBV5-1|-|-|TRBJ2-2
CASSLASSMATGELFF
TGCGCCAGCAGCTTGGCGTCTAGCATGGCCACCGGGGAGCTGTTTTTT
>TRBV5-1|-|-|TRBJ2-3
CASCDFLSTDTQYF
TGCGCCAGTTGTGATTTCCTGAGCACAGATACGCAGTATTTT
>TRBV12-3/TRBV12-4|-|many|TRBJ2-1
CASSPGRDEQFF
TGTGCCAGCAGCCCCGGCCGCGATGAGCAGTTCTTC
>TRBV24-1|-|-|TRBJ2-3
CATIFGARTDTQYF
TGTGCCACCATCTTTGGGGCCCGCACAGATACGCAGTATTTT
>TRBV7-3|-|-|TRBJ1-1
CASSVGRTANTEAFF
TGTGCCAGCAGCGTAGGACGGACAGCGAACACTGAAGCTTTCTTT